Listed below are T cell receptor beta chains from one sample, sequenced in a study of T cells after yellow fever vaccination. TCRdb recomputed calls from the 5' RACE reads with MiXCR, one row per CDR3 protein. The profile shows around 320,000 distinct CDR3 sequences, 3.5% to 4.5% of them singletons. This specimen was PBMCs, taken 15 days after the yellow fever booster vaccination. The receptors originated from a man between 18 and 29 years old who received the YFV17D yellow fever vaccine. CDR3s include the opening cysteine and the closing phenylalanine or tryptophan.

J gene: TRBJ2-4; V gene: TRBV13; CDR3 protein: CASSSGTSGGVAKNIQYF
J gene: TRBJ2-4; V gene: TRBV3-1; CDR3 protein: CASSQEGQGNIQYF
J gene: TRBJ2-3; V gene: TRBV7-2; CDR3 protein: CASSLVDGSTDTQYF
J gene: TRBJ2-1; V gene: TRBV10-3; CDR3 protein: CAIALPGQGRNEQFF
J gene: TRBJ1-1; V gene: TRBV19; CDR3 protein: CASSTLRTADLMNTEAFF
J gene: TRBJ1-6; V gene: TRBV6-2/TRBV6-3; CDR3 protein: CASSYPNDSSDSPLHF
J gene: TRBJ2-1; V gene: TRBV7-6; CDR3 protein: CASSYRVGNEQFF
J gene: TRBJ2-1; V gene: TRBV12-3/TRBV12-4; CDR3 protein: CASSRASGGYSYNEQFF
J gene: TRBJ1-2; V gene: TRBV19; CDR3 protein: CASRLGRAVFYGYTF
J gene: TRBJ2-7; V gene: TRBV7-2; CDR3 protein: CASSLERGSSYEQYF
J gene: TRBJ2-5; V gene: TRBV4-3; CDR3 protein: CASSQEGLQGDVQETQYF
J gene: TRBJ1-2; V gene: TRBV20-1; CDR3 protein: CSAFAQGFYGYTF
J gene: TRBJ1-4; V gene: TRBV20-1; CDR3 protein: CSVGQGTNEKLFF
J gene: TRBJ2-1; V gene: TRBV6-5; CDR3 protein: CASSISGGALRGEQFF
J gene: TRBJ2-5; V gene: TRBV29-1; CDR3 protein: CSVGSEETQYF
J gene: TRBJ1-2; V gene: TRBV29-1; CDR3 protein: CREGGNYGYTF
J gene: TRBJ1-6; V gene: TRBV6-2/TRBV6-3; CDR3 protein: CASSSWRTGEDNSPLHF
J gene: TRBJ2-3; V gene: TRBV7-3; CDR3 protein: CASSLDFQSTDTQYF
J gene: TRBJ2-5; V gene: TRBV4-3; CDR3 protein: CASSQEAWTAQETQYF
J gene: TRBJ2-4; V gene: TRBV20-1; CDR3 protein: CSARAPGRGGDIQYF